This T cell receptor (beta chain) was documented in a study of identical twins. TCRdb re-derived calls from the 5' RACE reads in MiXCR, one entry per CDR3 protein. The top ten clones hold around 0.3% of a sample with around 1.7 million distinct CDR3 sequences, roughly 35% of them seen once. This clonotype was detected many times. As yet, its antigen is unknown. This CDR3 contains 14 residues. V gave up 3 bases and J gave up 0 bases, with 5 bases separating them. Germline values: CDR1 MGHDK, CDR2 SYGVNS. Study-level points and caveats: Out-of-frame alpha sequences common to twins exhibited a surplus of low generation probability.

This receptor was obtained from a newborn girl in good health. The chain joins TRBV25-1 to TRBJ1-4; D is undetermined. The sequenced material came from cord blood. The CDR3 here is CASSDPATNEKLFF. In DNA, the CDR3 is TGTGCCAGCAGTGATCCAGCAACTAATGAAAAACTGTTTTTT.